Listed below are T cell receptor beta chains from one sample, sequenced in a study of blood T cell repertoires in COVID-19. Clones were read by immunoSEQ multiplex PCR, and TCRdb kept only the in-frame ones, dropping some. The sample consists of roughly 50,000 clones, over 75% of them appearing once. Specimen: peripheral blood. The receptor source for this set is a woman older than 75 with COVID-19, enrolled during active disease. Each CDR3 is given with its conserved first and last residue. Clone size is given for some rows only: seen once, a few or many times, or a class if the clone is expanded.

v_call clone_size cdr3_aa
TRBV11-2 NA CASSPISGKNSGELFF
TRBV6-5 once CASRRDRVGNQPQHF
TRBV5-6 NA CASGLQGSRGYTF
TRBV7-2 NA CASSPPGGRNIQYF
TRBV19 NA CASTKTGSGANVLTF
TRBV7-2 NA CASSPDRAVVNEQFF
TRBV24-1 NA CATSDWGRATDTQYF
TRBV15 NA CATSRARAGNTEAFF
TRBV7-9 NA CASSSLAGGLEQFF
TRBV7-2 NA CASSFQSGTGNEQFF
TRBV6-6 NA CASSPTKDRDTEAFF
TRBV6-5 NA CASRGAGANEQFF
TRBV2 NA CASSELGDTGELFF
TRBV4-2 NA CASSPIAGGPEEQYF
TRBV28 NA CASSLPQGAGGYTF
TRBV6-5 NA CASSHPPDRNYEQYF
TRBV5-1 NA CASSIRGVTTGELFF
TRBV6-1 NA CASSETSGGAKTQYF
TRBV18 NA CASSPEGTPQFF
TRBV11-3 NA CASSSLRTGAGNTEAFF
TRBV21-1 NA CASSKESTGATNEKLFF
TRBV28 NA CASNTGAPYGYTF
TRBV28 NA CASSLTGGAGGYTF
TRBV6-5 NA CASSYQGGYGYTF
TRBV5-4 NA CASSLGLSAANYGYTF
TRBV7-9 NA CASSLALGGSGTEAFF
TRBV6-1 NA CASSEAGGGHQPQHF
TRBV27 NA CASSLGFGRLVYEQYF
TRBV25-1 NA CASSDPLHYGYTF
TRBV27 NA CASSLYGDTGELFF
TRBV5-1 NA CASRPSGEQETQYF
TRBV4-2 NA CASSQGGGRPQETQYF
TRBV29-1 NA CSVEDGEYGYTF
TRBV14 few CASSQDTKAFF
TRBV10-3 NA CAISEIPGVSYEQYF
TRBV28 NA CASTEDRSSYEQYF
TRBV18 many CASSPVTGGYGYTF
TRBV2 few CASSWDNGRSEQFF
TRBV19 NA CASIGPSGRGYEQFF
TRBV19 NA CASSMAPGLADYGSYEQYF
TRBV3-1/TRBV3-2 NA CASSQDRFQPQHF
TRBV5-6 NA CASSSIGTGGSYEQYF
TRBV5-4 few CASSSGPGGYNSPLHF
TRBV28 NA CASRPEAGTAEKLFF
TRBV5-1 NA CASSLYAGAPNEKLFF
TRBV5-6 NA CASSLAGGGNQPQHF
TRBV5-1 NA CASSLGRASGANVLTF
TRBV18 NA CASSPNNYGYTF